This entry lists 13 T cell receptor beta chains sequenced from one sample in a study of blood T cell repertoires in COVID-19. Only in-frame clones appear in the TCRdb table, and some are missing; sequencing was by immunoSEQ multiplex PCR. Seen here are roughly 26,000 clones, 70% to 90% observed once, and the top ten hold about 17%. Sequenced: peripheral blood. Receptors originate from a man between 65 and 85 years old with acute or convalescent COVID-19.

The chain links TRBV7-8 to TRBJ2-7; tentative D call: TRBD2 (7 bases). V lost 4 bases and J 2 bases, leaving 30 bases between the germline ends. Looked up from germline, CDR1 is SGHVS and CDR2 is FQNEAQ. CDR3 length: 20 amino acids. CDR3 in DNA: TGTGCCAGCAGCTCCGACAGGATAGCGGGCCTAACTAAACGTGCCTACGAGCAGTACTTC. Translating gives CASSSDRIAGLTKRAYEQYF.

The genes are TRBV7-3 and TRBJ2-5, with 7 bases fitting TRBD1. Germline V gene sequence: CDR1 SGHTA, CDR2 FQGTGA. This CDR3 has 14 residues. V lost 5 bases to trimming and J lost 2 bases; unmatched junction nucleotides: 5. The CDR3 coding sequence is TGTGCCAGCAGCCAGGGGGACGGACAAGAGACCCAGTACTTC. It specifies CASSQGDGQETQYF.

The chain employs TRBV13 and TRBJ2-1; TRBD2 agrees at 13 bases. Germline CDR1 reads PRHDT; CDR2 reads FYEKMQ (reference sequence). V lost 0 bases and J lost 6; bases outside the gene matches: 2. The CDR3 covers 16 residues. CDR3 loop: CASSLGLAGGLNEQFF. CDR3 bases: TGTGCCAGCAGCTTAGGACTAGCGGGAGGGCTCAATGAGCAGTTCTTC.

The chain combines TRBV7-2 with TRBJ1-1; TRBD1 might be the D (6 bases). This CDR3 has 14 amino acids. Looked up from germline, CDR1 is SGHTA and CDR2 is FQGNSA. V lost 2 bases and J lost 3, with 10 bases in between. CDR3 residues: CASSLQGSDTEAFF. CDR3 nucleotides: TGTGCCAGCAGCTTACAGGGGTCGGACACTGAAGCTTTCTTT.

V is TRBV18 and J is TRBJ2-5, with a possible D match to TRBD2 (6 bases). The CDR3 runs to 14 residues. Germline V gene data show CDR1 as KGHSH and CDR2 as LQKENI. The ends were cut back, 3 bases at V and 3 bases at J, with 11 bases in the middle. The CDR3 DNA is TGTGCCAGCTCACCTAACGGCGGGGAAGAGACCCAGTACTTC. It is translated as CASSPNGGEETQYF.

V gene TRBV5-1 combines with J gene TRBJ2-1, with TRBD1 matching over 8 bases. Trimming removed 5 bases from V and 7 bases from J; junction bases left unmatched: 8. The length of the CDR3 is 14 residues. The V gene's germline CDR1 is SGHRS and CDR2 YFSETQ. The CDR3 region is CASSTSGGGNEQFF. CDR3 DNA sequence: TGCGCCAGCAGTACCTCAGGGGGCGGGAATGAGCAGTTCTTC.

This chain uses TRBV5-4 with TRBJ1-4; 8 bases match TRBD1. Unmatched junction bases numbered 4, after V lost 4 bases and J lost 5 bases. This CDR3 is built from 14 residues. In germline, CDR1 is SGHNT, CDR2 YYREEE (reference sequence). The CDR3 loop is CASSEGQANEKLFF. In DNA, the CDR3 is TGTGCCAGCAGCGAGGGACAGGCAAATGAAAAACTGTTTTTT.

This clone was detected only once. This rearrangement joins TRBV9 to TRBJ2-3; 8 nucleotides match TRBD1. J lost 6 bases, V lost 4 bases, and 4 bases had no gene match. Germline assignment: CDR1 SGDLS and CDR2 YYNGEE. The CDR3 is 13 amino acids. DNA of the CDR3: TGTGCCAGCAGCCCCCGGACAGGGGATACGCAGTATTTT. Translating it yields CASSPRTGDTQYF.

The CDR3 sequence: CASSVEPRLREGSRGTGELFF. The CDR3 DNA reads TGTGCCAGCAGCGTGGAGCCCAGGTTGCGGGAGGGTTCAAGGGGCACCGGGGAGCTGTTTTTT. This chain links TRBV9 with TRBJ2-2; 9 nucleotides align to TRBD2. The germline V gene has CDR1 SGDLS and CDR2 YYNGEE. J was trimmed by 4 bases and V by 2 bases; bases with no gene match: 21. The CDR3 contains 21 residues.

This clone was counted a few times. This chain uses TRBV10-3 with TRBJ1-1; D is perhaps TRBD1 (6 bases). The CDR3 runs to 17 residues. In germline, CDR1 is ENHRY, CDR2 SYGVKD. V lost 4 bases, J lost 0 bases, and 18 bases lay in between. DNA of the CDR3: TGTGCCATCAGTGCCCTGGACAGTTCCGTGATGAACACTGAAGCTTTCTTT. The encoded protein is CAISALDSSVMNTEAFF.

This chain uses TRBV3-1 (or the pseudogene TRBV3-2) with TRBJ1-5, with D unclear. V lost 1 base and J 7 bases, leaving 11 bases between the germline ends. Germline assignment: CDR1 LGHDT and CDR2 YNNKEL (reference sequence). The CDR3 is 14 residues long. This CDR3 is CASSQGSAGQPQHF. As DNA, the CDR3 is TGTGCCAGCAGCCAAGGGTCGGCAGGCCAGCCCCAGCATTTT.

The gene calls are TRBV18 and TRBJ2-7, with D possibly matching TRBD1 (6 bases). The germline V and J ends were trimmed by 5 bases and 4 bases, with 15 bases remaining between them. Germline V gives CDR1 KGHSH, CDR2 LQKENI. The length of the CDR3 is 14 residues. CDR3 residues: CASSSGQGTYEQYF. In nucleotides, the CDR3 is TGTGCCAGCTCATCCGGGCAGGGGACGTACGAGCAGTACTTC.

This clone has only one observation. CDR3 in amino acids: CASSPQRADRYNEQFF. The CDR3 nucleotides read TGTGCCAGCAGCCCTCAGCGGGCCGACCGCTACAATGAGCAGTTCTTC. This chain uses TRBV3-1 (or the pseudogene TRBV3-2) with TRBJ2-1; a weak D match, TRBD2 (6 bases). The CDR3 covers 16 residues. V gave up 4 bases and J gave up 3 bases, with 16 bases separating them. Germline values: CDR1 LGHDT, CDR2 YNNKEL (reference sequence).